This T cell receptor beta chain was recovered during a study of blood T cell repertoires in COVID-19. Study at large: From the United States, Italy and Spain came samples of acute and convalescent COVID-19.

Germline-derived CDR1 and CDR2 are SGHNT and YENEEA. The ends were cut back, 6 bases at V and 10 bases at J, with 13 bases in the middle. There are 11 residues in the CDR3. Per the original methods: By means of reference gene primer amplification, nucleated cell counts were estimated. Assay: immunoSEQ multiplex PCR; the TCRdb copy retains only in-frame clones and omits some. That table gives V, J and clone size, and the DNA gave D and trimming. The table lists about 250,000 clones, about 83% of them singletons, with more than 6.5% in the top ten. The specimen sequenced was peripheral blood. The sequence was obtained from a man aged 40-49 years with active or convalescent COVID-19. The V call is TRBV11-3, the J call TRBJ2-7, with D maybe TRBD2 (7 bases). The CDR3: CASSQGGGQYF. The CDR3 DNA is TGTGCCAGCAGTCAAGGGGGGGGCCAGTACTTC.